This is a list of T cell receptor beta chains from one sample in a study of prognosis after radiotherapy for stage I lung cancer. Via MiXCR, TCRdb re-called the multiplex PCR reads, giving one row per CDR3 protein. Here the sample spans about 13,000 distinct CDR3 sequences, roughly 26% being singletons. The material sequenced was PBMCs, taken before or after stereotactic body radiation therapy (not recorded which). These receptors were taken from a donor over 45 with non-small cell lung cancer. CDR3s include the opening cysteine and the closing phenylalanine or tryptophan. Fields, in order: J gene, V gene, CDR3 protein.

j_call: TRBJ2-1; v_call: TRBV5-1; cdr3_aa: CASSLSAQSYNEQFF
j_call: TRBJ2-2; v_call: TRBV7-8; cdr3_aa: CASILGRPNTGELFF
j_call: TRBJ1-3; v_call: TRBV30; cdr3_aa: CAWSGGGLAGNTIYF
j_call: TRBJ2-1; v_call: TRBV18; cdr3_aa: CASSKGGAGTDEQFF
j_call: TRBJ1-6; v_call: TRBV9; cdr3_aa: CASSVGPDGNSPLHF
j_call: TRBJ1-3; v_call: TRBV6-5; cdr3_aa: CASSYSRDRAGNTIYF
j_call: TRBJ1-6; v_call: TRBV2; cdr3_aa: CASSVSGVSSPLHF
j_call: TRBJ1-4; v_call: TRBV5-5; cdr3_aa: CASSTRTSPSEKLFF
j_call: TRBJ2-7; v_call: TRBV7-2; cdr3_aa: CASSLNIGWSYEQYF
j_call: TRBJ1-2; v_call: TRBV3-1; cdr3_aa: CASSQSSGTNYGYTF
j_call: TRBJ2-3; v_call: TRBV18; cdr3_aa: CASSPGFGKGLTDTQYF